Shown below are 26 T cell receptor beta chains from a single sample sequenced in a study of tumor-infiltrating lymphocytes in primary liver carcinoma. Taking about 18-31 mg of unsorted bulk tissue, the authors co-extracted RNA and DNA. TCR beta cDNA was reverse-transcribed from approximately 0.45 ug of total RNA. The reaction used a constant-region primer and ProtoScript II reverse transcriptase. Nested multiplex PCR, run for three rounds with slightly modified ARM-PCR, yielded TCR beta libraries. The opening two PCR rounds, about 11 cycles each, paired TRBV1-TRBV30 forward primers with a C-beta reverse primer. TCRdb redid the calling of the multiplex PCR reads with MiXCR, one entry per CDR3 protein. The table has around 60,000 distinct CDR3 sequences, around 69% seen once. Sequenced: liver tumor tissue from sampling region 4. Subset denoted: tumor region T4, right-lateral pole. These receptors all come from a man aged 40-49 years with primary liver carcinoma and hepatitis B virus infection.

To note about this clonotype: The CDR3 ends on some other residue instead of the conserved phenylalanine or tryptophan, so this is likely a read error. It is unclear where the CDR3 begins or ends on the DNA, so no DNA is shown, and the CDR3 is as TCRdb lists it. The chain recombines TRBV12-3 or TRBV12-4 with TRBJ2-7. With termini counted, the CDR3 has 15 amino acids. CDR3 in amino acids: CASSLGVGGSNEQYL.

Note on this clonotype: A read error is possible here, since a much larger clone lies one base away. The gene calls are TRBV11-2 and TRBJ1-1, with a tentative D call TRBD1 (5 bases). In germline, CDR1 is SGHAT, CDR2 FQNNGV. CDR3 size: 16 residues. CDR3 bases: TGTGCCATCAGCCCTTTACCGGACACCATGAACACTGAAACTTTCTTT. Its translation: CAISPLPDTMNTETFF.

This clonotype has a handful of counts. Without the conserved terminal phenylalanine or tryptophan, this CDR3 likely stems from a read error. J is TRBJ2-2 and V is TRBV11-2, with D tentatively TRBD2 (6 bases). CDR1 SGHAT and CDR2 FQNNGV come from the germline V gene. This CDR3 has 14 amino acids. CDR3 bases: TGTGCCAGCAGTCGATATTTGAACACCGGGGGGCTGTTTCTT. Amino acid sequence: CASSRYLNTGGLFL.

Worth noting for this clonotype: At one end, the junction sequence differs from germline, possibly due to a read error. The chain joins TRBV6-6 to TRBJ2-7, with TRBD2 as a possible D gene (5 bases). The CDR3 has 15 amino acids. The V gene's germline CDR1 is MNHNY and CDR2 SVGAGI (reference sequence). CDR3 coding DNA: TGTGCCGGCAGTCGCGACACCTACGGGAACTACAAGCAGTACTTC. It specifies CAGSRDTYGNYKQYF.

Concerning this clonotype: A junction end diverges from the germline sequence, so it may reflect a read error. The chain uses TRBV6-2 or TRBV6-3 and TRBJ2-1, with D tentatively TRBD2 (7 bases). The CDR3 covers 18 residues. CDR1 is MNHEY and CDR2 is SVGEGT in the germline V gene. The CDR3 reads CASIYLGRGAHLYNEQFF. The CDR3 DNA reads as TGTGCCAGCATTTACCTCGGACGGGGGGCCCACCTTTACAATGAGCAGTTCTTC.

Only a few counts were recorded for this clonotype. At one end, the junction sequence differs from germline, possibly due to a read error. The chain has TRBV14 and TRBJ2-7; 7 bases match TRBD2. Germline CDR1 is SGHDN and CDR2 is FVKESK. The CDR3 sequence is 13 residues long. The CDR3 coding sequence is TGTACCAGCAGCCAAGATCAGGAACGGGAGGAGTACTTC. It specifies CTSSQDQEREEYF.

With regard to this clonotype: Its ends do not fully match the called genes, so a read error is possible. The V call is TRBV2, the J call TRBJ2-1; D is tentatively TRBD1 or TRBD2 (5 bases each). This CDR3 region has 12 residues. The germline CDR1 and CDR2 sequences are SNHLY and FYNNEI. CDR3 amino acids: CASSTEEDERFF. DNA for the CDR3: TGTGCCAGTTCGACAGAGGAGGATGAGCGGTTCTTC.

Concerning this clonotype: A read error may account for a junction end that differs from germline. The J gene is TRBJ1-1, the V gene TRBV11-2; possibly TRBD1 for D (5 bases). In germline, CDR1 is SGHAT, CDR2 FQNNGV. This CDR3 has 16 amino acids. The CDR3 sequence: CASIPSRVLVNTEALF. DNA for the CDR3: TGTGCCAGCATCCCATCCAGGGTGTTGGTGAACACTGAAGCTCTCTTT.

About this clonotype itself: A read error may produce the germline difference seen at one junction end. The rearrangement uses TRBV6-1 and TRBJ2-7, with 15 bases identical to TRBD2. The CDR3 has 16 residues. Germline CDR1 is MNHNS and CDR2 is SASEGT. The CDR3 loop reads CVSSPPGLAGGDEQNF. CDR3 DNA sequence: TGTGTCAGCAGTCCCCCGGGACTAGCGGGAGGCGACGAGCAGAACTTC.

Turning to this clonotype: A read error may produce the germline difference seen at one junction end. For the CDR3, the DNA is TGTGCCTGCAGTTATGGGGGTCTTACAGAGGAGCTGTTTTTT. This gives the protein CACSYGGLTEELFF. The chain links TRBV6-5 to TRBJ2-2; the D gene could be TRBD1 or TRBD2 (5 bases each). This CDR3 has 14 residues. Germline CDR1 MNHEY, CDR2 SVGAGI.

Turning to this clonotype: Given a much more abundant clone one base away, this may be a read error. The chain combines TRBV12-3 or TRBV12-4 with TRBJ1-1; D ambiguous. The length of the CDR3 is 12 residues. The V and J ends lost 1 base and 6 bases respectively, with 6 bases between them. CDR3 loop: CASSLDASEAFF. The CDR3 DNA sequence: TGTGCCAGCAGTTTAGACGCGTCTGAAGCTTTCTTT.

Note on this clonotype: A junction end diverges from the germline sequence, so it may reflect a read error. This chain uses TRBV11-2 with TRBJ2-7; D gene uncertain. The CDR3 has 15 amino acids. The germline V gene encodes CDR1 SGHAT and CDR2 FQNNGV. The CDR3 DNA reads TGTGCCAACAGCTCCGGACGGCTTTACGCGAGCGAGCAGTACTTC. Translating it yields CANSSGRLYASEQYF. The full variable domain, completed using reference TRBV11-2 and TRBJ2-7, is EAGVAQSPRYKIIEKRQSVAFWCNPISGHATLYWYQQILGQGPKLLIQFQNNGVVDDSQLPKDRFSAERLKGVDSTLKIQPAKLEDSAVYLCANSSGRLYASEQYFGPGTRLTVT.

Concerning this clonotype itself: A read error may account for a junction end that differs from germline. The CDR3: CATSEYEGDQPRRF. The CDR3 DNA follows: TGTGCCACCAGTGAGTATGAGGGCGATCAGCCCCGGCGTTTT. V is TRBV10-3 and J is TRBJ1-5; D is uncertain. Looked up from germline, CDR1 is ENHRY and CDR2 is SYGVKD. The length of the CDR3 is 14 residues.

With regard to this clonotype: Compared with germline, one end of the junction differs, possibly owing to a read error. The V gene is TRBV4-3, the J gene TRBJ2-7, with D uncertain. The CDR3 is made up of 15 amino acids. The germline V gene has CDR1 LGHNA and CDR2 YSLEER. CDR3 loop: CTSSQDGSNSYEQYF. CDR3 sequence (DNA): TGCACCAGCAGCCAAGATGGCAGTAATTCCTACGAGCAGTACTTC.

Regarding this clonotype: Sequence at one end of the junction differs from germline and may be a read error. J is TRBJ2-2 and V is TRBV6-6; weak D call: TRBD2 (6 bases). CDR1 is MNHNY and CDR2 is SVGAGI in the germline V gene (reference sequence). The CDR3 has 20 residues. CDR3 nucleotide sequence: TGTGCCAGCAGTCCGCCCGTGGGACTGGCGGGGCCAACGAACACTGGGGAGCTGTTTTTT. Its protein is CASSPPVGLAGPTNTGELFF.

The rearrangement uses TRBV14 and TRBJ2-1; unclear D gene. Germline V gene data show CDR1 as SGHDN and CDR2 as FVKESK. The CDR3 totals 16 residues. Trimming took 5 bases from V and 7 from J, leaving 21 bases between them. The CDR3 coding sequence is TGTGCCAGCAGCACCTCGGACGGTTTCGATAATAATGAGCAGTTCTTC. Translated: CASSTSDGFDNNEQFF.

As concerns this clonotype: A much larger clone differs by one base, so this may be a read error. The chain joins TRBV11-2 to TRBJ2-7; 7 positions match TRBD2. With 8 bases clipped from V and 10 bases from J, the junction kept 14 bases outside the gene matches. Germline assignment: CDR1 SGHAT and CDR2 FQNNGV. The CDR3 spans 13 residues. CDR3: CASGKQTSSEQYF. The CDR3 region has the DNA TGTGCCAGCGGCAAACAGACTAGCTCCGAACAGTACTTC.

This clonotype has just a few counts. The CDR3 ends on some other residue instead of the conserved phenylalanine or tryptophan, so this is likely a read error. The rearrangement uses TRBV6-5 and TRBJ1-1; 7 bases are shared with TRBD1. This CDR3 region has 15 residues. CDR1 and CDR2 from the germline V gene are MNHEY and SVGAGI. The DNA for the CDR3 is TGTGCCAACAGTAAGTTACAGGGGACGAGGACTGAAGCTTTCCTT. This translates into CANSKLQGTRTEAFL.

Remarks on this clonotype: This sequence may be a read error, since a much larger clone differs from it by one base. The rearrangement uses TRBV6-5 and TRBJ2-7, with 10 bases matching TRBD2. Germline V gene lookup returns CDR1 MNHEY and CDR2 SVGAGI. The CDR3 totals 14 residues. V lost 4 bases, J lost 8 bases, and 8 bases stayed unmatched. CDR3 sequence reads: CASSSSAGGGKQYF. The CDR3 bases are TGTGCCAGCAGTTCTTCAGCGGGAGGGGGCAAGCAGTACTTC.

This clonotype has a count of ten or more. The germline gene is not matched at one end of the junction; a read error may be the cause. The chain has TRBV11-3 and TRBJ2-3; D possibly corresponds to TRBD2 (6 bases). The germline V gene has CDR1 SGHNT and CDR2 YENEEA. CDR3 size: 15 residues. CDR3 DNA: TGTGCCAGCAGCCCTGGGGGAGGTGGCACAGTTACGCAGTATTTT. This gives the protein CASSPGGGGTVTQYF.

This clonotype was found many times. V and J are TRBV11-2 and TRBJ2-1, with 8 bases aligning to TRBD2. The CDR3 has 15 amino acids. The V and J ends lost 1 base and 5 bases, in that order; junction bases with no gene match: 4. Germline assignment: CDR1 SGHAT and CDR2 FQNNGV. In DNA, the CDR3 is TGTGCCAGCAGCTTAGGAGCGGGAGTTCACAATGAGCAGTTCTTC. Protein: CASSLGAGVHNEQFF.

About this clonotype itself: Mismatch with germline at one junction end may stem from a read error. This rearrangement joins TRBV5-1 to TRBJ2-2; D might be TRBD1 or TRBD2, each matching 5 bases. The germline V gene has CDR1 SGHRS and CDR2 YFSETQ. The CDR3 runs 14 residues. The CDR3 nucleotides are TGCGCCAGTAAAAGGGGAGAGAACACCGGGGACCTGTTTTTT. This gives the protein CASKRGENTGDLFF.

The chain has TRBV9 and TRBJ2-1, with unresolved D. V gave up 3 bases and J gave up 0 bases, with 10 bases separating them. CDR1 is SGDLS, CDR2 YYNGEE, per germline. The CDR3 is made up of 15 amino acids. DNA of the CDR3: TGTGCCAGCAGCGACCAGGCTACCTCCTACAATGAGCAGTTCTTC. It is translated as CASSDQATSYNEQFF.

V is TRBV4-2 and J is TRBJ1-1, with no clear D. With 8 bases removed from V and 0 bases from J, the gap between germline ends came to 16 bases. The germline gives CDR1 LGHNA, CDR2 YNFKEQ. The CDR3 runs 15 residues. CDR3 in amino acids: CASCPKQWMNTEAFF. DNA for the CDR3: TGTGCCAGCTGCCCAAAACAGTGGATGAACACTGAAGCTTTCTTT.

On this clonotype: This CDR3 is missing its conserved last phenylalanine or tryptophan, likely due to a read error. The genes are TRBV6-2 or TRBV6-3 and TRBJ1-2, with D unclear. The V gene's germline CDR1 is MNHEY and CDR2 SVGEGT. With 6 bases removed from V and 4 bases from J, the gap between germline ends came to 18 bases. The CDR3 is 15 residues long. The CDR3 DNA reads TGTGCCAGCAGACCGGGCTGGGTGAACGCCTATGGCTACACCTTA. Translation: CASRPGWVNAYGYTL.

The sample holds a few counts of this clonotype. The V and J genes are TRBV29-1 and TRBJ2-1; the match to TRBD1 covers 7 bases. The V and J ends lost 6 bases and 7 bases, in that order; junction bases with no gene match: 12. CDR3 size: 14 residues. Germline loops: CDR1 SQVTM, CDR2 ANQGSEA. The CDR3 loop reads CSVLQGPPLNEQFF. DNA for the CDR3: TGCAGCGTATTACAGGGGCCCCCACTTAATGAGCAGTTCTTC.